These 19 T cell receptor beta chains share one sample of origin, sequenced in a study of spatial heterogeneity in lung cancer. TCRdb reprocessed the 5' RACE reads with MiXCR, giving one entry per CDR3 protein. In the table there are several thousand distinct CDR3 sequences, approximately 30% of which are singletons. The time point: sample taken at primary tumor resection. Whole RNA came from tumor, nontumor lung or frozen PBMC and was sequenced without being sorted. The source material was PBMCs, sampled at surgery. The receptors shown here come from a female donor with early-stage non-small cell lung cancer.

This clonotype came up a few times. This beta chain appears as a stray read in a library generated for alpha chains; its size is not informative. CDR3 protein: CSARDAGSNTGELFF. The CDR3 DNA sequence: TGCAGTGCTAGAGATGCAGGGTCGAACACCGGGGAGCTGTTTTTT. The rearrangement joins TRBV20-1 to TRBJ2-2, with D maybe TRBD1 (5 bases). Trimming stripped 0 bases from V and 0 bases from J, with 8 bases between. Germline CDR1 reads DFQATT; CDR2 reads SNEGSKA (reference sequence). This CDR3 is built from 15 residues.

Note on this clonotype: This beta chain is an unintended read in a library built for alpha chains; its size means little. This chain connects TRBV18 to TRBJ2-5; D unresolved. Trimming left V 6 bases short and J 2 bases short, with 7 bases between. The germline V gene has CDR1 KGHSH and CDR2 LQKENI. The CDR3 runs to 12 residues. The chain's CDR3 is CASSRSQETQYF. The DNA of the CDR3 is TGTGCCAGCTCGAGGAGTCAAGAGACCCAGTACTTC.

Of note for this clonotype: For a library built for alpha chains, this beta chain is a stray read; little rests on its size. This chain uses TRBV7-2 with TRBJ2-4; 9 nucleotides agree with TRBD2. The CDR3 is 16 residues long. V lost 5 bases, J lost 5 bases, and 10 bases stayed unmatched. Germline loops: CDR1 SGHTA, CDR2 FQGNSA. CDR3 DNA sequence: TGTGCCAGCAGCCAGTCGGCGGGGGGGTCTCAAAACATTCAGTACTTC. The encoded protein is CASSQSAGGSQNIQYF.

As regards this clonotype: The size of this beta chain means little, since it is a stray read in a library made for alpha chains. The chain joins TRBV6-1 to TRBJ2-3; D possibly matches TRBD1 or TRBD2 (5 bases each). The CDR3 length is 15 residues. Germline CDR1 is MNHNS and CDR2 is SASEGT. V was trimmed by 8 bases and J by 0 bases, leaving 15 bases between them. In DNA form, the CDR3 reads TGTGCCAGCCTAAAGGGGACGACTAGCACAGATACGCAGTATTTT. It specifies CASLKGTTSTDTQYF.

This clonotype was detected only a few times. This beta chain is an off-target read within a library intended for alpha chains, so its frequency means little. The DNA of the CDR3 is TGTGCCAGCAGCTTACGGGTAGCGGGGGGTCATGAGCAGTTCTTC. Translated: CASSLRVAGGHEQFF. The rearrangement joins TRBV11-2 to TRBJ2-1, with 10 bases matching TRBD2. Germline V CDR1 and CDR2: SGHAT, FQNNGV. The length of the CDR3 is 15 residues. The J segment lost 8 bases and the V segment lost 2 bases, leaving 6 bases of the junction unmatched.

This clonotype turned up a few times. Since the library was made to target alpha chains, this beta chain is a stray read and its abundance is not meaningful. J is TRBJ2-3 and V is TRBV10-3; D is uncertain. The V gene lost 0 bases and the J gene lost 9 bases, with 10 bases spanning the gap. CDR1 is ENHRY, CDR2 SYGVKD, per germline. CDR3 size: 13 residues. The CDR3 spells CAISESNPPTQYF. DNA of the CDR3: TGTGCCATCAGTGAGTCGAACCCTCCCACGCAGTATTTT.

As for this clonotype: This beta chain came through as a stray read in a library set up for alpha chains, and its size says little. This chain's CDR3 is CASSSQRSSYEQYF. CDR3 nucleotides: TGTGCCAGCAGCTCCCAGCGGAGCTCCTACGAGCAGTACTTC. V gene TRBV7-9 combines with J gene TRBJ2-7, with D maybe TRBD2 (5 bases). This CDR3 is built from 14 residues. The V gene's germline CDR1 is SEHNR and CDR2 FQNEAQ (reference sequence). Trimming shortened V by 4 bases and J by 0 bases, and 10 bases separated the two germline ends. The entire variable domain, with the rest obtained from reference TRBV7-9 and TRBJ2-7, is as follows: DTGVSQNPRHKITKRGQNVTFRCDPISEHNRLYWYRQTLGQGPEFLTYFQNEAQLEKSRLLSDRFSAERPKGSFSTLEIQRTEQGDSAMYLCASSSQRSSYEQYFGPGTRLTVT.

A word on this clonotype: This beta chain lies outside the target of a library built for alpha chains; its clone size means little. This rearrangement joins TRBV18 to TRBJ2-3; D gene uncertain. The germline V gene encodes CDR1 KGHSH and CDR2 LQKENI. V gave up 5 bases and J gave up 3 bases, with 9 bases separating them. The CDR3 consists of 13 residues. CDR3 bases: TGTGCCAGCTCAGTCGGGCGGACAGATACGCAGTATTTT. It specifies CASSVGRTDTQYF.

By share of the sample, this clonotype is medium-sized. This beta chain is an off-target read within a library intended for alpha chains, so its frequency means little. The V gene is TRBV29-1, the J gene TRBJ2-2; 11 positions match TRBD2. The trim removed 7 bases at V and 6 bases at J, leaving 7 bases unmatched. The germline V gene encodes CDR1 SQVTM and CDR2 ANQGSEA. This CDR3 has 14 residues. The CDR3 sequence: CSARGLAGAGELFF. CDR3 nucleotides: TGCAGCGCTCGAGGACTAGCGGGCGCCGGGGAGCTGTTTTTT.

Turning to this clonotype: This beta chain represents an off-target read in a library built for alpha chains; its size is of limited meaning. The chain carries TRBV6-1 and TRBJ2-3; a weak D match, TRBD2 (6 bases). Between the trimmed V and J ends, which lost 7 bases and 2 bases, there was a span of 13 bases. This CDR3 spans 14 amino acids. Germline-derived CDR1 and CDR2 are MNHNS and SASEGT. The chain's CDR3 is CASMGGLNTDTQYF. CDR3 in DNA: TGTGCCAGCATGGGAGGCTTAAACACAGATACGCAGTATTTT.

Note on this clonotype: This beta chain represents an off-target read in a library built for alpha chains; its size is of limited meaning. The V gene is TRBV7-8, the J gene TRBJ2-1; D is ambiguous. Per germline, CDR1 SGHVS and CDR2 FQNEAQ. Trimming shortened V by 6 bases and J by 0 bases, and 12 bases separated the two germline ends. The CDR3 loop spans 15 amino acids. The CDR3 spells CASRVTANSYNEQFF. The DNA for the CDR3 is TGTGCCAGCAGAGTTACAGCAAACTCCTACAATGAGCAGTTCTTC.

This clonotype has a handful of counts. This beta chain turned up in a library designed for alpha chains; as an off-target read, its abundance says little. The chain employs TRBV19 and TRBJ2-7, with TRBD1 as a possible D gene (5 bases). Germline CDR1 LNHDA, CDR2 SQIVND (reference sequence). Trimming took off 1 base at V and 2 bases at J, with 21 bases between the two ends. The CDR3 extends over 18 amino acids. Here the CDR3 reads CASSIVGPALGPTYEQYF. The CDR3 DNA sequence: TGTGCCAGTAGTATAGTGGGGCCCGCCCTCGGGCCAACCTACGAGCAGTACTTC.

Remarks on this clonotype: Because the library targeted alpha chains, this beta chain is an off-target read whose size means little. The chain links TRBV5-4 to TRBJ2-3; tentatively, D is TRBD1 or TRBD2 (5 bases each). The germline CDR1 and CDR2 sequences are SGHNT and YYREEE (reference sequence). V shed 1 base and J shed 4 bases, with 10 bases lying between them. This CDR3 has 14 residues. The CDR3 sequence is CASSLLGVSDTQYF. DNA of the CDR3: TGTGCCAGCAGCTTGTTGGGGGTTTCAGATACGCAGTATTTT.

Of note for this clonotype: Its ends do not fully match the called genes, so a read error is possible. The library was designed around alpha chains, so this beta chain is a stray read whose abundance carries little weight. The rearrangement uses TRBV7-2 and TRBJ2-2; maybe TRBD2 (5 bases). CDR3 length equals 16 residues. In germline, CDR1 is SGHTA, CDR2 FQGNSA. CDR3 residues: CASTGSAARGTGELFF. In DNA form, the CDR3 reads TGTGCCAGCACCGGGTCCGCCGCGAGAGGCACCGGGGAGCTTTTTTTT. Variable domain in full (rest from reference TRBV7-2 and TRBJ2-2): GAGVSQSPSNKVTEKGKDVELRCDPISGHTALYWYRQSLGQGLEFLIYFQGNSAPDKSGLPSDRFSAERTGGSVSTLTIQRTQQEDSAVYLCASTGSAARGTGELFFGEGSRLTVL.

Comments on this clonotype: In a library made to pick up alpha chains, this beta chain is a stray read with a size that means little. V usage is TRBV5-1 and J usage is TRBJ2-3; D is unclear. V lost 1 base to trimming and J lost 4 bases, with 4 bases between them. This CDR3 is 12 amino acids long. The germline V gene encodes CDR1 SGHRS and CDR2 YFSETQ. DNA of the CDR3: TGCGCCAGCAGCTTGCCCGCAGATACGCAGTATTTT. This codes for CASSLPADTQYF.

This clonotype was seen a few times. With the library built for alpha chains, this beta chain is off target and its frequency is not meaningful. This chain links TRBV20-1 with TRBJ2-3; D unclear. Trimming took off 3 bases at V and 6 bases at J, with 10 bases between the two ends. The CDR3 sequence is 12 residues long. The germline CDR1 and CDR2 sequences are DFQATT and SNEGSKA (reference sequence). The CDR3 protein is CSASLGFDTQYF. DNA for the CDR3: TGCAGTGCTAGCTTGGGTTTCGATACGCAGTATTTT.

With respect to this clonotype: This beta chain is an unintended read in a library built for alpha chains; its size means little. The chain uses TRBV10-3 and TRBJ2-5; 7 positions match TRBD2. After removal of 4 bases from V and 3 bases from J, the junction contained 5 bases not matched to a gene. Germline V gives CDR1 ENHRY, CDR2 SYGVKD. The CDR3 is 14 amino acids. CDR3 protein: CAISARLAEETQYF. In DNA form, the CDR3 reads TGTGCCATCAGTGCAAGGCTAGCGGAAGAGACCCAGTACTTC.

Regarding this clonotype: This beta chain is an unintended read in a library built for alpha chains; its size means little. The rearrangement links TRBV29-1 to TRBJ2-3, with a tentative D call TRBD1 (5 bases). CDR3 length: 13 amino acids. The V gene lost 7 bases and the J gene lost 2 bases, with 13 bases spanning the gap. Germline V CDR1 and CDR2: SQVTM, ANQGSEA. The CDR3 nucleotides read TGCAGCGGAGGAACGGACATCACAGATACGCAGTATTTT. This translates into CSGGTDITDTQYF.

With respect to this clonotype: A library made for alpha chains picked up this beta chain off target, so its size means little. The chain combines TRBV9 with TRBJ2-1, with D perhaps TRBD1 or TRBD2 (6 bases each). Germline V gives CDR1 SGDLS, CDR2 YYNGEE. The CDR3 extends over 15 amino acids. The V and J ends lost 1 base and 4 bases respectively, with 12 bases between them. CDR3 nucleotides: TGTGCCAGCAGCGTATCTGGGGGGCCGTACAATGAGCAGTTCTTC. This translates into CASSVSGGPYNEQFF.